These 9 T cell receptor beta chains share one sample of origin, sequenced in a study of TIL therapy for anti-PD-1-resistant metastatic lung cancer. This was the immunoSEQ v3 assay. Sequenced by immunoSEQ multiplex PCR; TCRdb stores in-frame clones only, minus some. This table has around 6,000 clones, 64% appearing once. Documented time point: pre-treatment sample, taken before nivolumab and TIL therapy. Most excised metastases sampled were pleural nodules or supraclavicular lymph nodes. The sample in question was tumor tissue, obtained at baseline. Receptors originate from a person aged 25 to 80 with non-small cell lung cancer.

The V call is TRBV6-2 or TRBV6-3, the J call TRBJ2-7, with TRBD2 identical over 7 bases. V dropped 5 bases and J dropped 6; count of bases not matched to a gene: 7. CDR1 and CDR2 (germline): MNHEY, SVGEGT. This CDR3 spans 13 amino acids. CDR3 DNA: TGTGCCAGCAGTCGCCTCGGACTAGGCGAGCAGTACTTC. Translating it yields CASSRLGLGEQYF.

This clone turned up a few times. The chain is built from TRBV5-1 and TRBJ2-7; 9 bases line up with TRBD2. Trimming at V came to 4 bases and at J to 3 bases, leaving 14 bases not matched to a gene. CDR1 is SGHRS, CDR2 YFSETQ, per germline. CDR3 size: 17 residues. CDR3 coding DNA: TGCGCCAGCAGCCTAGGACTAGCGCAAAGGTCTAACTACGAGCAGTACTTC. It codes for CASSLGLAQRSNYEQYF.

A few counts support this clone. The chain links TRBV3-1 (or the pseudogene TRBV3-2) to TRBJ1-2; no clear D gene. This CDR3 spans 14 amino acids. V dropped 6 bases and J dropped 1 base, with 12 bases sitting between them. In germline, CDR1 is LGHDT, CDR2 YNNKEL (reference sequence). The CDR3 loop is CASRRSEGNYGYTF. For the CDR3, the DNA is TGTGCCAGCAGACGGTCTGAGGGTAACTATGGCTACACCTTC.

This clone was seen a handful of times. The chain carries TRBV10-2 and TRBJ2-5; 8 bases match TRBD1. This CDR3 contains 14 residues. Trimming took 2 bases from V and 6 from J; bases not matched to a gene: 5. The germline CDR1 and CDR2 sequences are WSHSY and SAAADI. For the CDR3, the DNA is TGCGCCAGCAGTGAGACGGACAGGGCAAAGACCCAGTACTTC. Translated, it gives CASSETDRAKTQYF.

The genes are TRBV7-6 and TRBJ1-6; D gene ambiguous. The CDR3 is made up of 13 amino acids. V lost 5 bases, J lost 5 bases, and 7 bases lay in between. CDR1 SGHVS and CDR2 FNYEAQ come from the germline V gene. The CDR3: CASSTMHNSPLHF. Here the CDR3 DNA reads TGTGCCAGCAGCACAATGCATAATTCACCCCTCCACTTT.

The V and J genes are TRBV7-7 and TRBJ2-3; 15 nucleotides match TRBD2. The CDR3 is made up of 16 amino acids. Per germline, CDR1 SSHAT and CDR2 FNYEAQ (reference sequence). J was trimmed by 5 bases and V by 3 bases; bases with no gene match: 3. This chain's CDR3 is CASSFGLAGGEDTQYF. CDR3 DNA sequence: TGTGCCAGCAGCTTCGGACTAGCGGGGGGGGAAGATACGCAGTATTTT.

This chain links TRBV6-5 with TRBJ2-2; 8 nucleotides align to TRBD2. Germline V gives CDR1 MNHEY, CDR2 SVGAGI. With 4 bases clipped from V and 4 bases from J, the junction kept 5 bases outside the gene matches. CDR3 size: 15 residues. The CDR3 protein is CASSWGLEVTGELFF. CDR3 DNA sequence: TGTGCCAGCAGTTGGGGACTAGAGGTCACCGGGGAGCTGTTTTTT.

This chain connects TRBV30 to TRBJ2-1; 13 bases map to TRBD2. The ends lost 2 bases at V and 8 bases at J; junction bases unmatched: 9. From germline, CDR1 is GTSNPN and CDR2 SVGIG (reference sequence). The CDR3 is 16 residues long. In DNA form, the CDR3 reads TGTGCCTGGAGTATGTCGAGGACTAGCGGGAGAGATGAGCAGTTCTTC. This translates into CAWSMSRTSGRDEQFF.

The chain employs TRBV18 and TRBJ2-7; tentative D call: TRBD2 (6 bases). The germline CDR1 and CDR2 sequences are KGHSH and LQKENI. The CDR3 runs 15 residues. The V end was cut by 0 bases, the J end by 3 bases, with 12 bases between. The CDR3: CASSPPAQGGYEQYF. The CDR3 coding sequence is TGTGCCAGCTCACCACCAGCCCAGGGAGGCTACGAGCAGTACTTC.